The 25 T cell receptor beta chains given below trace back to one sample, sequenced in a study of Graves' ophthalmopathy and Graves' hyperthyroidism. From RNA, the CDR3 regions of TCR beta chains were amplified and sequenced. First-round RT-PCR used HTBI primers; second-round multiplex PCR followed. MiXCR, run by TCRdb on the multiplex PCR reads, gives a single entry per CDR3 protein. The sample includes hundreds of thousands of distinct CDR3 sequences, about 16% seen only once; the top ten take around 6.6%. The specimen sequenced was peripheral blood. The receptors were sampled from a woman aged 18-30 years with stable Graves' hyperthyroidism.

Written as DNA, the CDR3 is TGTGCCAGCAGTCACGACAGGGTAGAGACCCAGTACTTC. Protein product: CASSHDRVETQYF. The chain has TRBV5-6 and TRBJ2-5, with 7 bases aligning to TRBD1. CDR1 is SGHDT, CDR2 YYEEEE, per germline. The CDR3 has 13 amino acids. V shed 5 bases and J 4 bases; nucleotides not matched to a gene: 5.

This clonotype has at least ten counts. The chain couples TRBV6-2 or TRBV6-3 to TRBJ1-1, with TRBD1 matching over 7 bases. The CDR3 is 15 amino acids. Germline CDR1 MNHEY, CDR2 SVGEGT. V trimming: 2 bases; J trimming: 1 base; junction bases outside the gene matches: 4. The CDR3 spells CASSYLQGPNTEAFF. The DNA of the CDR3 is TGTGCCAGCAGTTACCTACAGGGGCCGAACACTGAAGCTTTCTTT.

The J gene is TRBJ2-7, the V gene TRBV12-3 or TRBV12-4, with 7 bases matching TRBD1. J lost 1 base, V lost 4 bases, and 4 bases had no gene match. This CDR3 is built from 14 residues. CDR3: CASSSDRESYEQYF. The CDR3 DNA follows: TGTGCCAGCAGTTCCGACAGGGAGTCCTACGAGCAGTACTTC.

This clonotype was seen ten or more times. V gene TRBV20-1 combines with J gene TRBJ2-7, with a weak D call TRBD1 (6 bases). V was cut by 3 bases and J by 4 bases, with 13 bases left in between. The CDR3 totals 13 residues. In germline, CDR1 is DFQATT, CDR2 SNEGSKA (reference sequence). CDR3 coding DNA: TGCAGTGCTAGGATACAGGGTCGGTACGAGCAGTACTTC. The encoded protein is CSARIQGRYEQYF.

This clonotype occurred many times. The chain combines TRBV28 with TRBJ1-2, with D possibly matching TRBD1 (5 bases). Germline V lookup: CDR1 MDHEN, CDR2 SYDVKM. The CDR3 runs to 13 residues. V gave up 7 bases and J gave up 4 bases, with 13 bases separating them. The chain's CDR3 is CASIPPGGYGYTF. For the CDR3, the DNA is TGTGCCAGCATCCCCCCGGGGGGCTATGGCTACACCTTC.

This chain links TRBV20-1 with TRBJ1-5; TRBD1 matches 9 bases. There are 15 residues in the CDR3. From germline, CDR1 is DFQATT and CDR2 SNEGSKA (reference sequence). Trimming removed 5 bases from V and 6 bases from J; junction bases left unmatched: 11. In DNA, the CDR3 is TGCAGTGCTGCCCGGACAGGGGCGGTGAGTCAGCCCCAGCATTTT. This translates into CSAARTGAVSQPQHF.

The chain couples TRBV7-8 to TRBJ2-7; D could derive from TRBD1 or TRBD2 (5 bases each). The CDR3 covers 16 residues. V dropped 2 bases and J dropped 2 bases, with 16 bases sitting between them. Germline-derived CDR1 and CDR2 are SGHVS and FQNEAQ. Here the CDR3 reads CASSLQTGTGTYEQYF. CDR3 in DNA: TGTGCCAGCAGCTTACAAACCGGGACGGGGACCTACGAGCAGTACTTC.

This clonotype appeared many times. V and J are TRBV20-1 and TRBJ2-4; 7 bases agree with TRBD2. Germline lookup yields CDR1 DFQATT and CDR2 SNEGSKA (reference sequence). V gave up 0 bases and J gave up 0 bases; unmatched junction bases: 14. The CDR3 length is 19 residues. The CDR3 spells CSARDQASGAILAKNIQYF. The DNA of the CDR3 is TGCAGTGCTAGAGATCAAGCGAGCGGGGCGATCTTAGCCAAAAACATTCAGTACTTC.

This clonotype was found many times. The chain combines TRBV12-3 or TRBV12-4 with TRBJ1-5; possible D gene TRBD1, 5 bases. V lost 1 base and J 0 bases, leaving 13 bases between the germline ends. The CDR3 has 17 residues. DNA for the CDR3: TGTGCCAGCAGTTTAGACAGGACGCCCTATAGCAATCAGCCCCAGCATTTT. It translates to CASSLDRTPYSNQPQHF.

This clonotype was recorded a few times. The chain's CDR3 is CASSLAANLQETQYF. The DNA of the CDR3 is TGTGCCAGCAGCTTAGCTGCCAACCTCCAAGAGACCCAGTACTTC. The chain is built from TRBV7-9 and TRBJ2-5; unclear D gene. V was clipped by 0 bases and J by 1 base, with 9 bases between them. Per germline, CDR1 SEHNR and CDR2 FQNEAQ (reference sequence). The CDR3 totals 15 residues. Full variable domain (outside the CDR3, taken from reference TRBV7-9 and TRBJ2-5): DTGVSQNPRHKITKRGQNVTFRCDPISEHNRLYWYRQTLGQGPEFLTYFQNEAQLEKSRLLSDRFSAERPKGSFSTLEIQRTEQGDSAMYLCASSLAANLQETQYFGPGTRLLVL.

This clonotype was seen repeatedly, ten times or more. The chain carries TRBV6-5 and TRBJ1-1; no clear D. V lost 1 base to trimming and J lost 1 base, with 10 bases between them. Germline assignment: CDR1 MNHEY and CDR2 SVGAGI. The CDR3 runs 15 residues. CDR3 loop: CASSYLPRGNTEAFF. The CDR3 nucleotides are TGTGCCAGCAGTTACTTACCCCGGGGGAACACTGAAGCTTTCTTT.

This clonotype was seen many times. The junction departs from the called germline gene at one end, perhaps through a read error. The chain joins TRBV4-1 to TRBJ2-4; TRBD2 agrees at 14 bases. The CDR3 covers 19 residues. The V gene's germline CDR1 is MGHRA and CDR2 YSYEKL. The CDR3 coding sequence is TGTGCCAGCAGCCAACGTGGACTAGCGGGGGGACTAGCCAAAAACATTCAGTACTTC. It yields the protein CASSQRGLAGGLAKNIQYF.

Only a few counts were recorded for this clonotype. CDR3 residues: CASSQEGGAGQPQHF. The CDR3 nucleotides read TGCGCCAGCAGCCAAGAAGGGGGGGCCGGTCAGCCCCAGCATTTT. The chain links TRBV4-1 to TRBJ1-5; D may be TRBD1 (6 bases). This CDR3 region has 15 residues. V lost 0 bases and J lost 6, with 12 bases in between. Germline CDR1 and CDR2: MGHRA and YSYEKL.

On this clonotype itself: A much bigger clone sits one base away, suggesting this may be a read error. The CDR3 loop is CASTSYRGAEALF. CDR3 nucleotides: TGTGCCAGCACCTCTTACAGGGGTGCTGAAGCTCTCTTT. The chain combines TRBV4-2 with TRBJ1-1; the match to TRBD1 covers 7 bases. The CDR3 sequence is 13 residues long. The V gene's germline CDR1 is LGHNA and CDR2 YNFKEQ.

Many counts were recorded for this clonotype. The chain carries TRBV15 and TRBJ1-5; the D is unclear. The CDR3 extends over 15 amino acids. V was pared by 0 bases and J by 3 bases, with 9 bases between. CDR1 and CDR2 from the germline V gene are LNHNV and YYDKDF (reference sequence). Written as DNA, the CDR3 is TGTGCCACCAGCAGAGAAGAAGGGAACAATCAGCCCCAGCATTTT. Translating gives CATSREEGNNQPQHF.

This clonotype appeared many times. V is TRBV6-1 and J is TRBJ1-1, with TRBD1 identical over 9 bases. This CDR3 spans 16 amino acids. Per germline, CDR1 MNHNS and CDR2 SASEGT. With 4 bases clipped from V and 1 base from J, the junction kept 7 bases outside the gene matches. In DNA form, the CDR3 reads TGTGCCAGCAGTGGGGGACAGGGTTTATCGAACACTGAAGCTTTCTTT. It is translated as CASSGGQGLSNTEAFF.

In its sample, this clonotype was seen many times. The V call is TRBV4-1, the J call TRBJ1-5; D not resolved. This CDR3 contains 14 residues. Germline values: CDR1 MGHRA, CDR2 YSYEKL. Trimming removed 1 base at V and 0 bases at J, with 4 bases between. In DNA, the CDR3 is TGCGCCAGCAGCCAAGGTGATAGCAATCAGCCCCAGCATTTT. This translates into CASSQGDSNQPQHF.

This clonotype was seen repeatedly, ten times or more. The chain joins TRBV27 to TRBJ1-2; the D is unclear. From germline, CDR1 is MNHEY and CDR2 SMNVEV (reference sequence). The CDR3 consists of 14 residues. Trimming took 4 bases from V and 8 from J, leaving 17 bases between them. The CDR3: CASSSRADVGGYTF. CDR3 sequence (DNA): TGTGCCAGCAGTTCCCGGGCAGACGTAGGGGGCTACACCTTC.

This clonotype was observed a few times. CDR3 region: CASSTNQPGGAGTDTQYF. CDR3 DNA: TGTGCCAGCAGTACAAATCAACCCGGGGGGGCCGGTACGGATACGCAGTATTTT. This chain uses TRBV4-2 with TRBJ2-3; 8 bases match TRBD2. Germline V lookup: CDR1 LGHNA, CDR2 YNFKEQ. Unmatched junction bases numbered 20, after V lost 6 bases and J lost 6 bases. The CDR3 spans 18 residues.

Details on this clonotype: A read error may be the cause here, since a much bigger clone is one base away. The chain joins TRBV7-2 to TRBJ2-3; either TRBD1 or TRBD2 may fit D (5 bases each). CDR3 size: 15 residues. CDR1 SGHTA and CDR2 FQGNSA come from the germline V gene. The DNA of the CDR3 is TGTGCCAGCAGCTTAGCGGGGGACGGCACAGATACGCCGTATTTT. Its translation is CASSLAGDGTDTPYF.

This clonotype appeared many times. The chain couples TRBV29-1 to TRBJ1-1; D perhaps matches TRBD1 (6 bases). Per germline, CDR1 SQVTM and CDR2 ANQGSEA. This CDR3 comprises 13 residues. Trimming took off 6 bases at V and 5 bases at J, with 16 bases between the two ends. The CDR3, as DNA: TGCAGCGTCTGGGGGGGCGGAGGGACTGAAGCTTTCTTT. Protein sequence: CSVWGGGGTEAFF.

This clonotype appeared a few times. The rearrangement uses TRBV11-1 and TRBJ1-1; no clear D. Germline CDR1 and CDR2: SGHAT and FQDESV (reference sequence). Trimming took 1 base from V and 2 from J, leaving 17 bases between them. CDR3 size: 17 residues. The CDR3 sequence: CASSLVLSSARNTEAFF. DNA of the CDR3: TGTGCCAGCAGCTTAGTACTATCATCGGCCAGAAACACTGAAGCTTTCTTT.

This clonotype was seen many times. The CDR3 region has the DNA TGTGCCAGCAGTTACGCGGGGGGGGGATTGGGAGAGACCCAGTACTTC. It specifies CASSYAGGGLGETQYF. V is TRBV6-5 and J is TRBJ2-5, with 9 bases fitting TRBD2. Germline CDR1 MNHEY, CDR2 SVGAGI. The V and J ends lost 2 bases and 4 bases, in that order; junction bases with no gene match: 8. This CDR3 contains 16 residues.

The chain joins TRBV6-1 to TRBJ1-2; 7 bases are a match to TRBD1. The germline V gene encodes CDR1 MNHNS and CDR2 SASEGT. The J segment lost 4 bases and the V segment lost 7 bases, leaving 9 bases of the junction unmatched. This CDR3 has 14 amino acids. The DNA of the CDR3 is TGTGCCAGCACCCCGGGACAGACCTTCTATGGCTACACCTTC. Translated: CASTPGQTFYGYTF.

J is TRBJ1-1 and V is TRBV4-2; D gene ambiguous. The CDR3 contains 15 residues. Germline CDR1 is LGHNA and CDR2 is YNFKEQ. The ends were cut back, 0 bases at V and 4 bases at J, with 12 bases in the middle. CDR3 nucleotides: TGTGCCAGCAGCCAAGAAGGGCAGGCGGTCACTGAAGCTTTCTTT. Translated, it gives CASSQEGQAVTEAFF.